The clone carrying this TCR beta chain occurred once. The antigen is undetermined. Assay: immunoSEQ multiplex PCR; the TCRdb copy retains only in-frame clones and omits some. This table holds approximately 200,000 clones, 75% to 95% found once. These data belong to a study of cytomegalovirus exposure and HLA in healthy donors. Study outcomes and limitations: The study put some 160 TCR beta chains on its list as cytomegalovirus-associated. First-cohort TCR clusters tended to co-occur in the 120 or so validation repertoires, a later analysis found.

Looked up from germline, CDR1 is LNHDA and CDR2 is SQIVND (reference sequence). V was pared by 6 bases and J by 1 base, with 17 bases of the junction left unmatched. The CDR3 totals 18 residues. Sequenced material: PBMCs. This clonotype was sampled from a woman younger than 35 in good health and CMV-seronegative. The rearrangement joins TRBV19 to TRBJ1-1; 7 nucleotides line up with TRBD1. In DNA form, the CDR3 reads TGTGCCAGTAGGAAGGAAGGGGGCCGCCTGACGGGGAACACTGAAGCTTTCTTT. It codes for CASRKEGGRLTGNTEAFF.